These T cell receptor beta chains were read from a single sample in a study of blood T cell repertoires in COVID-19. Only in-frame clones appear in the TCRdb table, and some are missing; sequencing was by immunoSEQ multiplex PCR. The table includes 75,000 or so clones, about four fifths detected once. The sample consisted of peripheral blood. The receptors were gathered from a man between 45 and 60 years old with acute or convalescent COVID-19. Both conserved end residues are part of each CDR3. D genes are given only for firm matches. Clone size is given for some rows only: seen once, a few or many times, or a class if the clone is expanded.

v_call,j_call,d_call,clone_size,cdr3_nt,cdr3_aa
TRBV7-8,TRBJ2-7,TRBD2,.,TGTGCCAGCAGCTTTCAGCTTAGCGGGAGCGACGAGCAGTACTTC,CASSFQLSGSDEQYF
TRBV7-2,TRBJ2-7,TRBD1,.,TGTGCCAGCAGCTTAGACCGGACAGGGATATACGAGCAGTACTTC,CASSLDRTGIYEQYF
TRBV6-2/TRBV6-3,TRBJ1-2,.,.,TGTGCCAGCAGTTACTCGTTCCAGGGTAATGGCTACACCTTC,CASSYSFQGNGYTF
TRBV29-1,TRBJ2-1,TRBD2,.,TGCAGCGTTGAAGGCCGGGGGGGCCGTAGTGAGCAGTTCTTC,CSVEGRGGRSEQFF
TRBV5-1,TRBJ1-1,.,once,TGCGCCAGCAGCGAGACAGTAGGGGTTGGAAACACTGAAGCTTTCTTT,CASSETVGVGNTEAFF
TRBV27,TRBJ1-5,TRBD1,.,TGTGCCAGCAGCTCAGGACAGGTCGAGCCCCAGCATTTT,CASSSGQVEPQHF
TRBV5-1,TRBJ1-2,.,.,TGCGCCAGCAGCTTGGGGCAGGGGACCTATGGCTACACCTTC,CASSLGQGTYGYTF
TRBV19,TRBJ2-5,TRBD2,once,TGTGCCAGTAGTATCGGTGCGGGGGGTTTGGAGACCCAGTACTTC,CASSIGAGGLETQYF
TRBV21-1,TRBJ2-7,.,.,TGTGCCAGCAGCGGTCAGGCAAATAGCTCCTACGAGCAGTACTTC,CASSGQANSSYEQYF
TRBV5-1,TRBJ2-5,.,.,TGCGCCAGCAGCCAGGGATCCTCGGAGCGTGAGACCCAGTACTTC,CASSQGSSERETQYF
TRBV28,TRBJ1-2,.,.,TGTGCCAGCAGTCCCCCCGGAGGGTATGGCTACACCTTC,CASSPPGGYGYTF
TRBV9,TRBJ2-5,.,once,TGTGCCAGCAGCGTAAGCGGTCAAGAGACCCAGTACTTC,CASSVSGQETQYF
TRBV2,TRBJ2-1,.,few,TGTGCCAGCAGTGCGCTGGGGGGAGACAATGAGCAGTTCTTC,CASSALGGDNEQFF
TRBV4-2,TRBJ2-5,TRBD2,.,TGTGCCAGCAGCCAAGAGGCTAGCGGGGGGGCCGGAATCTTAGAGACCCAGTACTTC,CASSQEASGGAGILETQYF
TRBV5-4,TRBJ1-1,TRBD1,.,TGTGCCAGCAGCCGACGTGAGGGACAGGGTTTTAAGGGGGCGGCTTTCTTT,CASSRREGQGFKGAAFF
TRBV5-8,TRBJ2-7,.,.,TGTGCCAGCAGCTTATCTTACTACTCCTACGAGCAGTACTTC,CASSLSYYSYEQYF
TRBV7-9,TRBJ2-7,.,.,TGTGCCAGCAGCTTAACAATAAGCTCCTACGAGCAGTACTTC,CASSLTISSYEQYF
TRBV7-6,TRBJ2-5,.,.,TGTGCCAGCAGCTTAGCGGCTGGAGGTACCCAGTACTTC,CASSLAAGGTQYF
TRBV19,TRBJ1-4,TRBD1,.,TGTGCCACCCAGACAGGGGGGGCTGAAAAACTGTTTTTT,CATQTGGAEKLFF
TRBV7-2,TRBJ1-6,.,.,TGTGCCAGCAGTTTGACACAGAAGGCCCTCCACTTT,CASSLTQKALHF
TRBV9,TRBJ2-7,TRBD2,.,TGTGCCAGCAGCGTAGATCCGGAGCGGGGCGAGCAGTACTTC,CASSVDPERGEQYF
TRBV21-1,TRBJ2-7,.,.,TGTGCCAGCAGGTACACTAGCGGGGGTCCGTACTACGAGCAGTACTTC,CASRYTSGGPYYEQYF
TRBV6-2/TRBV6-3,TRBJ2-1,TRBD1,.,TGTGCCAGCAGCCGTGCGACAGGGGGCCCCTACAATGAGCAGTTCTTC,CASSRATGGPYNEQFF
TRBV6-1,TRBJ2-7,TRBD2,.,TGTGCCAGCAGTGGACCGGGACTAGCGGGAGGCCACGAGCAGTACTTC,CASSGPGLAGGHEQYF
TRBV18,TRBJ2-1,.,.,TGTGCCAGCTCATACAGGGTTGGGGACAATGAGCAGTTCTTC,CASSYRVGDNEQFF
TRBV4-2,TRBJ1-1,.,.,TGTGCCAGCAGCCAAAGACAGGTCTTGAACACTGAAGCTTTCTTT,CASSQRQVLNTEAFF
TRBV30,TRBJ1-2,.,once,TGTGCCTGGAGTGTAGGGGCCTACTATGGCTACACCTTC,CAWSVGAYYGYTF
TRBV24-1,TRBJ2-2,TRBD1,few,TGTGCCACCAGTGATTTGCGGGGACAGGGAAACACCGGGGAGCTGTTTTTT,CATSDLRGQGNTGELFF
TRBV21-1,TRBJ2-1,.,.,TGTGCCAGCAGCAACAGCGGGGTCAATGAGCAGTTCTTC,CASSNSGVNEQFF
TRBV4-1,TRBJ2-2,TRBD1,once,TGCGCCAGCAGTAGCCGGGACAGAAACACCGGGGAGCTGTTTTTT,CASSSRDRNTGELFF
TRBV28,TRBJ1-3,.,.,TGTGCCAGCAGTCCGACAGAGACCTCTGGAAACACCATATATTTT,CASSPTETSGNTIYF
TRBV12-3/TRBV12-4,TRBJ1-5,TRBD1,.,TGTGCCAGCAGTCGGACAGGGTATCAGCCCCAGCATTTT,CASSRTGYQPQHF
TRBV10-3,TRBJ2-3,TRBD2,.,TGTGCCATCAGTCCCGGGACTAGCGGGGCAGATACGCAGTATTTT,CAISPGTSGADTQYF
TRBV4-3,TRBJ2-2,.,.,TGCGCCAGCAGCCAAGATGAGAGCCTTTTCACCGGGGAGCTGTTTTTT,CASSQDESLFTGELFF
TRBV5-4,TRBJ2-2,TRBD1,.,TGTGCCAGCAGCTTGGCCGGGACAGCGACCGGGGAGCTGTTTTTT,CASSLAGTATGELFF
TRBV10-3,TRBJ2-7,.,.,TGTGCCATCATAACGGGCTCCTACGAGCAGTACTTC,CAIITGSYEQYF
TRBV18,TRBJ2-7,.,many,TGTGCCAGCTCCCCGCGACCCGAACCGAGGGAGCAGTACTTC,CASSPRPEPREQYF
TRBV6-6,TRBJ1-5,.,.,TGTGCCAGCAGTTATCAGGAATCCAATCAGCCCCAGCATTTT,CASSYQESNQPQHF